This note documents a single T cell receptor (beta chain) sequence. Its antigen is not identified. Just one base apart from a much larger clone, this may be a read error. This sample stems from a study of response to subunit inactivated influenza vaccine. Study findings and constraints: Researchers suggested that each seasonal influenza vaccination recruits few new T cells.

Using its own MiXCR run on the RT-PCR reads, TCRdb lists one record per CDR3 protein. The sample consists of about 520,000 distinct CDR3 sequences, 25% of them appearing once. The CDR3 sequence is 16 residues long. The germline V gene has CDR1 DFQATT and CDR2 SNEGSKA (reference sequence). Specimen: CD4+ T cells sorted from PBMCs, collected roughly 5 days after vaccination. This sequence originates from a man over 45 who received an inactivated influenza vaccine. The gene calls are TRBV20-1 and TRBJ2-5; a possible D gene is TRBD2 (6 bases). The CDR3 loop is CCARDRLRRGKETQYF. The CDR3 DNA reads TGCTGTGCTAGAGATCGTCTCCGGAGGGGAAAAGAGACCCAGTACTTC.